A single sample gave rise to the 2 T cell receptor beta chains below, sequenced in a study of EBV T-cell therapy then PD-1 blockade in nasopharyngeal carcinoma. As to treatment: AdE1-LMPpoly-expanded autologous EBV-specific T-cell therapy followed by anti-PD-1 nivolumab. Data came from immunoSEQ multiplex PCR; TCRdb stores just in-frame clones and leaves some out. In the table there are fewer than 20,000 clones, over 80% of which are singletons. What these receptors recognize is not known. The sequencing here drew on CD8+ T cells from blood, taken at day 0 from a patient whose treatment included autologous EBV-specific T cells and nivolumab. The source of these receptors is a man aged 35-49 years with nasopharyngeal carcinoma.

The rearrangement links TRBV20-1 to TRBJ1-2; D gene unclear. Trimming shortened V by 2 bases and J by 7 bases, and 8 bases separated the two germline ends. Germline CDR1 reads DFQATT; CDR2 reads SNEGSKA (reference sequence). This CDR3 region has 11 residues. CDR3 region: CSARWAGGYTF. In DNA form, the CDR3 reads TGCAGTGCTAGATGGGCGGGTGGCTACACCTTC.

The rearrangement links TRBV14 to TRBJ1-3; D is undetermined. This CDR3 region has 13 residues. Germline-derived CDR1 and CDR2 are SGHDN and FVKESK. Trimming removed 0 bases from V and 3 bases from J, with 3 bases in between. The CDR3 bases are TGTGCCAGCAGCCAAGATAATGGAAACACCATATATTTT. Translation: CASSQDNGNTIYF.